The rows below give T cell receptor beta chains drawn from one sample of a study of technical replicates of blood from a few donors. The data were produced by immunoSEQ multiplex PCR, yet TCRdb's version contains in-frame clones alone and is incomplete. This sample carries nearly 80,000 clones, approximately 93% of them seen once, and the ten largest clones take about 0.36%. Sequencing was carried out using T cells isolated from PBMCs. These receptors all stem from a human donor in good health. The CDR3 runs from the conserved cysteine through the conserved F or W. D genes are given only for firm matches. For some rows the clone size is stated as once, few or many, or as a class when expanded; others skip it.

clone size	V gene	D gene	J gene	CDR3 DNA	CDR3 protein
NA	TRBV7-8	NA	TRBJ1-1	TGTGCCAGCAGCAACGGCAGGGAATTGGGCACTGAAGCTTTCTTT	CASSNGRELGTEAFF
NA	TRBV9	TRBD1	TRBJ1-2	TGTGCCAGCAGCGTAGGGGGGCCAGGGGGCACCTATGGCTACACCTTC	CASSVGGPGGTYGYTF
NA	TRBV27	NA	TRBJ2-4	TGTGCCAGCAGTAAGTTCCTAGGACAGCTAAACATTCAGTACTTC	CASSKFLGQLNIQYF
NA	TRBV2	TRBD2	TRBJ2-7	TGTGCCAGCAGTGAAACAGGCGGGAGGAGCTCCTACGAGCAGTACTTC	CASSETGGRSSYEQYF
NA	TRBV18	NA	TRBJ2-7	TGTGCCAGCTCACCACTAGGACAGTCCTACGAGCAGTACTTC	CASSPLGQSYEQYF
NA	TRBV27	NA	TRBJ2-2	TGTGCCAGCAGTTACTACAGGGACACCGGGGAGCTGTTTTTT	CASSYYRDTGELFF
NA	TRBV9	NA	TRBJ1-1	TGTGCCAGCAGCGGGGGGGGGATAAACACTGAAGCTTTCTTT	CASSGGGINTEAFF
NA	TRBV7-9	NA	TRBJ2-1	TGTGCCAGCAGCCCTTCCATAGGGAGCTACAATGAGCAGTTCTTC	CASSPSIGSYNEQFF
few	TRBV4-2	NA	TRBJ1-4	TGTGCCAGCAGCCCCCTAGAGACTAATGAAAAACTGTTTTTT	CASSPLETNEKLFF
NA	TRBV18	NA	TRBJ1-5	TGTGCCAGCTCACCTTCCGGCAATCAGCCCCAGCATTTT	CASSPSGNQPQHF
NA	TRBV2	TRBD1	TRBJ2-4	TGTGCCAGCGTCCGGGACAGGGGGGACATTCAGTACTTC	CASVRDRGDIQYF
NA	TRBV11-2	TRBD1	TRBJ1-1	TGTGCCAGCAGCTTATTAGACTCCGGGACAGGGAAATTCTTT	CASSLLDSGTGKFF
NA	TRBV6-6	NA	TRBJ1-5	TGTGCCAGCAGTCCTGACAGTAATCAGCCCCAGCATTTT	CASSPDSNQPQHF
NA	TRBV9	TRBD1	TRBJ2-5	TGTGCCAGCAGCGTAGGGGACAGGGACGAGACCCAGTACTTC	CASSVGDRDETQYF
NA	TRBV28	TRBD1	TRBJ2-7	TGTGCCAGCAGTCCACCGGGACAGGATGCCTACGAGCAGTACTTC	CASSPPGQDAYEQYF
NA	TRBV18	TRBD2	TRBJ2-3	TGTGCCAGCTCACCGGGTGTATCTAGCGGGAGGTACACAGATACGCAGTATTTT	CASSPGVSSGRYTDTQYF
NA	TRBV5-4	NA	TRBJ2-1	TGTGCCAGCAGCAAGGCTCGGGACAAGCAGTTCTTC	CASSKARDKQFF
NA	TRBV15	TRBD2	TRBJ2-1	TGTGCCACCAGCAGAGGACTAGCGGGAGGCTACAATGAGCAGTTCTTC	CATSRGLAGGYNEQFF
NA	TRBV13	NA	TRBJ1-1	TGTGCCAGCAGCTTTACTAGGGCCACTGAAGCTTTCTTT	CASSFTRATEAFF
NA	TRBV7-8	NA	TRBJ1-5	TGTGCCAGCAGCTTAGTAGACCGGGGGGTGGAAAATCAGCCCCAGCATTTT	CASSLVDRGVENQPQHF
NA	TRBV5-1	TRBD1	TRBJ1-4	TGCGCCAGCAGCTTGGGGACAGGGTATGAAAAACTGTTTTTT	CASSLGTGYEKLFF
NA	TRBV6-5	TRBD1	TRBJ1-2	TGTGCCAGCAGTTACAGGGGGACAGGGGGCGCGGGTGGCTACACCTTC	CASSYRGTGGAGGYTF
NA	TRBV19	TRBD2	TRBJ2-2	TGTGCCAGTAGTATCACTAGCGGGAGTGTAACCGGGGAGCTGTTTTTT	CASSITSGSVTGELFF
NA	TRBV7-3	NA	TRBJ2-1	TGTGCCAGCAGCCCTAGTGCCGCAAGAGATGAGCAGTTCTTC	CASSPSAARDEQFF
NA	TRBV30	NA	TRBJ2-1	TGTGCCTGGAGTCCCCCTTTTGAGAGCTCCTACAATGAGCAGTTCTTC	CAWSPPFESSYNEQFF
NA	TRBV6-1	TRBD2	TRBJ2-7	TGTGCCAGCAATAGCGGGAGCTTCCACGAGCAGTACTTC	CASNSGSFHEQYF
NA	TRBV2	NA	TRBJ2-1	TGTGCCAGCAGTAGGCGGGAAGTTACTGAGCAGTTCTTC	CASSRREVTEQFF
NA	TRBV28	TRBD2	TRBJ2-3	TGTGCCAGCACGAGCGGGAGGACAGATACGCAGTATTTT	CASTSGRTDTQYF
NA	TRBV7-9	TRBD1	TRBJ2-5	TGTGCCAGCAGCTCTACAGGGGGCGGTCAAGAGACCCAGTACTTC	CASSSTGGGQETQYF
NA	TRBV4-1	TRBD1	TRBJ1-1	TGCGCCAGCAGTCTTAACAGGGGAACTGAAGCTTTCTTT	CASSLNRGTEAFF
NA	TRBV7-6	TRBD1	TRBJ2-1	TGTGCCAGCAGCTTAGGGGACAGGGAGGCCAATGAGCAGTTCTTC	CASSLGDREANEQFF
once	TRBV18	TRBD2	TRBJ2-7	TGTGCCAGCTCACGGGCTAGCGGAGGAACCTACGAGCAGTACTTC	CASSRASGGTYEQYF
NA	TRBV10-3	TRBD2	TRBJ2-7	TGTGCGACCGGGACTAGCACGTACGAGCAGTACTTC	CATGTSTYEQYF
NA	TRBV30	TRBD1	TRBJ1-1	TGTGCCTGGAGCGGGACAGTTGAAGCTTTCTTT	CAWSGTVEAFF
NA	TRBV7-6	TRBD1	TRBJ1-1	TGTGCCAGCAGCCCGGAGGGGGCGCCTCACACTGAAGCTTTCTTT	CASSPEGAPHTEAFF
NA	TRBV19	TRBD1	TRBJ1-2	TGTGCCAGTAGTACACCGGGACAGGGGAGCTACAACTTGAATGGCTACACCTTC	CASSTPGQGSYNLNGYTF
NA	TRBV27	TRBD1	TRBJ1-4	TGTGCCAGCAGCAGGGGGCGCTGGGAAAAACTGTTTTTT	CASSRGRWEKLFF
NA	TRBV5-6	NA	TRBJ2-2	TGTGCCAGCACCTTGATGTCGGGGGACGGGTACCGGGAGCTGTTTTTT	CASTLMSGDGYRELFF
NA	TRBV2	NA	TRBJ1-2	TGTGCCAGTTACAGACTACTCTCTTATGGCTACACCTTC	CASYRLLSYGYTF
once	TRBV7-3	TRBD1	TRBJ1-3	TGTGCCAGCAGCCCCGGGACAGGGTTCAACACCATATATTTT	CASSPGTGFNTIYF